Detailed here is one T cell receptor beta chain. Its cognate antigen is unknown. These data come from a study of PD-1 blockade in classical Hodgkin lymphoma. Study background: Every 2 weeks, patients had 3 mg/kg nivolumab intravenously.

Findings and limits, study-wide: Reported baseline diversity: healthy donors highest, relapsed/refractory patients lowest. Patients who responded completely had about the same baseline diversity as newly diagnosed patients.

Here immunoSEQ multiplex PCR was the method, and the copy in TCRdb shows in-frame clones only, minus some. The table has about 110,000 clones, approximately 89% seen once. Per the germline V gene, CDR1 is SEHNR and CDR2 is FQNEAQ (reference sequence). This CDR3 has 16 residues. After removal of 5 bases from V and 0 bases from J, the junction contained 7 bases not matched to a gene. Time point defined: cycle 4 day 1 (C4D1), after more than 5 weeks of nivolumab. Every patient was affected by relapse after autologous stem cell transplantation, while exposure to brentuximab vedotin was not uniform. J is TRBJ2-1 and V is TRBV7-9, with 7 bases identical to TRBD2. The sequencing used peripheral blood mononuclear cells (PBMCs), collected before the fourth cycle of nivolumab. The origin of this receptor is a human donor with classical Hodgkin lymphoma. DNA of the CDR3: TGTGCCAGCAGCACTTCTAGCGGAAGCTCCTACAATGAGCAGTTCTTC. It specifies CASSTSSGSSYNEQFF.